This T cell receptor beta chain was captured by sequencing in a study of T cells in Graves' hyperthyroidism and ophthalmopathy. Study results and caveats: Blood samples included most of the expanded thyroid clonotypes exceeding 0.001.

V was cut by 5 bases and J by 0 bases, with 16 bases left in between. The CDR3 contains 16 residues. Many counts were recorded for this clonotype. The target antigen is unknown. Authors of the study amplified TCR beta CDR3 regions from RNA transcripts. First-round RT-PCR of the TCR CDR3 relied on the HTBI primer set. In TCRdb, the multiplex PCR reads were re-called with MiXCR into one record per CDR3 protein. The sample lists around 340,000 distinct CDR3 sequences; 15% to 20% were seen once. Sequenced: blood. This TCR was sampled from a woman aged 50 to 65 with Graves' hyperthyroidism. This chain links TRBV12-3 or TRBV12-4 with TRBJ1-1; D is unresolved. The CDR3 loop reads CASSPLVGFVNTEAFF. As DNA, the CDR3 is TGTGCCAGCAGTCCCCTCGTGGGTTTTGTGAACACTGAAGCTTTCTTT.